This entry features one T cell receptor beta chain sequence. The record originates from a study of blood T cell repertoires in COVID-19. Overall study: Researchers got acute and convalescent COVID-19 samples from the United States, Italy and Spain. PBMCs, B-cell-depleted T cells, or T cells provided the cDNA or gDNA that made up the material.

Germline V gene sequence: CDR1 MNHEY, CDR2 SVGAGI. The CDR3 is made up of 12 amino acids. Trimming shortened V by 5 bases and J by 4 bases, and 8 bases separated the two germline ends. In the authors' methods: Amplification of reference gene primers was used by the study to estimate nucleated cell counts. Only in-frame clones appear in the TCRdb table, and some are missing; sequencing was by immunoSEQ multiplex PCR. V, J and clone size are those of that table, while D and trimming were read from the DNA. The table includes some 320,000 clones, approximately 85% detected once. Specimen: peripheral blood. The receptor was isolated from a human donor in a cohort sampled during active COVID-19. The chain uses TRBV6-5 and TRBJ1-2; D unclear. CDR3: CASSPGFYGYTF. DNA for the CDR3: TGTGCCAGCAGTCCCGGTTTCTATGGCTACACCTTC.